Sequencing of this T cell receptor (beta chain) was carried out in a study of beta chain features in type 1 diabetes. The study, taken as a whole, reports: The influence of HLA type on TCRB rearrangement stayed undetermined.

This CDR3 is built from 16 residues. Trimming took off 0 bases at V and 7 bases at J, with 17 bases between the two ends. Germline V gene sequence: CDR1 SGHNT, CDR2 YYREEE (reference sequence). This clone was seen a handful of times. The antigen remains undetermined. TCRB transcripts that were expressed got sequenced, as all of the isolated RNA had been reverse transcribed. Clones were sequenced by immunoSEQ multiplex PCR, and TCRdb holds only the in-frame ones, with some missing. The table lists about 620,000 clones, roughly 16% of them singletons, with about 0.086% in the top ten. This chain joins TRBV5-4 and TRBJ2-1; a possible D gene is TRBD1 (6 bases). This sequence originates from a man aged 18 to 30 in good health. What was sequenced was naive CD4+ T cells from blood. For the CDR3, the DNA is TGTGCCAGCAGCTTGGTTTTAACAGGGTGGGCGAATGAGCAGTTCTTC. This translates into CASSLVLTGWANEQFF.